The 25 T cell receptor beta chains in this list originate from one sample, sequenced in a study of Ad26.COV2.S vaccination and SARS-CoV-2 variants. Specified treatment: some 19 received Ad26.COV2.S at low or high dose, single or two shots; about 5 received placebo; per-sample allocation not given. All samples were drawn on day 63, counting from the first vaccine or placebo injection. Method: immunoSEQ multiplex PCR; TCRdb's copy keeps in-frame clones and lacks some. Among some 420,000 clones listed, over 75% were seen once. Specimen: peripheral blood, collected in a trial of Ad26.COV2.S vaccine versus placebo. The origin of the receptors is a person between 18 and 65 years old who received the Ad26.COV2.S COVID-19 vaccine or a placebo.

A word on this clone: Other DNA sequences in this sample translate to the same CDR3. The genes are TRBV5-5 and TRBJ2-2; TRBD1 might be the D (5 bases). The CDR3 runs 14 residues. V was cut by 0 bases and J by 5 bases, with 8 bases left in between. CDR1 is SGHKS, CDR2 YYEKEE, per germline (reference sequence). The CDR3 DNA sequence: TGTGCCAGCAGCTTGGGGGGCGGAACCGGGGAGCTGTTTTTT. Translating it yields CASSLGGGTGELFF.

This chain joins TRBV7-2 and TRBJ1-2; D perhaps matches TRBD1 (5 bases). Germline V gene lookup returns CDR1 SGHTA and CDR2 FQGNSA. The CDR3 sequence is 13 residues long. V was pared by 1 base and J by 4 bases, with 7 bases between. Here the CDR3 reads CASSLGQSYGYTF. CDR3 sequence (DNA): TGTGCCAGCAGCTTAGGACAGAGCTATGGCTACACCTTC. Full variable domain (remainder filled in from reference TRBV7-2 and TRBJ1-2): GAGVSQSPSNKVTEKGKDVELRCDPISGHTALYWYRQSLGQGLEFLIYFQGNSAPDKSGLPSDRFSAERTGGSVSTLTIQRTQQEDSAVYLCASSLGQSYGYTFGSGTRLTVV.

V and J are TRBV2 and TRBJ2-1, with D maybe TRBD1 (5 bases). The CDR3 is 14 residues long. Germline V lookup: CDR1 SNHLY, CDR2 FYNNEI. V was cut by 0 bases and J by 5 bases, with 8 bases left in between. The CDR3: CASSEASRDNEQFF. CDR3 coding DNA: TGTGCCAGCAGTGAAGCTTCCAGGGACAATGAGCAGTTCTTC.

The chain links TRBV29-1 to TRBJ2-7, with 7 bases aligning to TRBD1. The CDR3 is made up of 14 amino acids. The J segment lost 2 bases and the V segment lost 4 bases, leaving 8 bases of the junction unmatched. The germline V gene encodes CDR1 SQVTM and CDR2 ANQGSEA. This CDR3 is CSVASGGGTYEQYF. CDR3 bases: TGCAGCGTTGCTTCAGGGGGTGGGACCTACGAGCAGTACTTC.

This chain uses TRBV7-6 with TRBJ2-3, with TRBD2 identical over 10 bases. Germline trimming cut 1 base from V and 5 bases from J; bases unmatched to any gene: 9. Germline CDR1 and CDR2: SGHVS and FNYEAQ. There are 17 residues in the CDR3. CDR3: CASSLVGAGGVQDTQYF. The CDR3, as DNA: TGTGCCAGCAGCTTAGTTGGAGCGGGGGGGGTGCAAGATACGCAGTATTTT.

The chain employs TRBV6-5 and TRBJ2-1, with 9 positions matching TRBD2. This CDR3 region has 15 residues. CDR1 is MNHEY and CDR2 is SVGAGI in the germline V gene. The junction had 6 bases not matched to a gene; V was cut back by 2 bases and J by 7 bases. The CDR3 sequence: CASSYAGGPGNEQFF. CDR3 DNA: TGTGCCAGCAGTTACGCGGGGGGGCCAGGGAATGAGCAGTTCTTC.

This chain links TRBV28 with TRBJ2-3; D unclear. Germline loops: CDR1 MDHEN, CDR2 SYDVKM. The CDR3 is 15 residues long. V lost 8 bases to trimming and J lost 3 bases, with 18 bases between them. The CDR3 loop reads CASGLEKVLTDTQYF. The CDR3, as DNA: TGTGCCAGCGGCCTTGAGAAGGTTTTGACAGATACGCAGTATTTT.

For the CDR3, the DNA is TGTGCCAGCAGTACAGGGTCCTACAATGAGCAGTTCTTC. Translated: CASSTGSYNEQFF. The chain combines TRBV6-2 or TRBV6-3 with TRBJ2-1, with D tentatively TRBD1 (6 bases). Trimming stripped 5 bases from V and 1 base from J, with 6 bases between. This CDR3 spans 13 amino acids. Germline CDR1 and CDR2: MNHEY and SVGEGT.

This chain uses TRBV4-3 with TRBJ1-1; D remains unclear. Deletions cut 0 bases from V and 5 bases from J, with 10 bases between. CDR3 size: 14 residues. Germline lookup yields CDR1 LGHNA and CDR2 YSLEER. CDR3 nucleotide sequence: TGCGCCAGCAGCCAAGATCTCAGAGGAACTGAAGCTTTCTTT. Translation gives CASSQDLRGTEAFF.

The V call is TRBV19, the J call TRBJ2-6; 7 bases match TRBD1. Germline V gives CDR1 LNHDA, CDR2 SQIVND (reference sequence). The CDR3 contains 21 residues. The J segment lost 2 bases and the V segment lost 7 bases, leaving 23 bases of the junction unmatched. In DNA form, the CDR3 reads TGTGCCAGTAAAAACCAATACGTCCGGGACAGCTTATTGACTGGGGCCAACGTCCTGACTTTC. It encodes CASKNQYVRDSLLTGANVLTF.

This chain links TRBV19 with TRBJ2-3; D is possibly TRBD1 (5 bases). V was clipped by 5 bases and J by 4 bases, with 16 bases between them. Germline V gene lookup returns CDR1 LNHDA and CDR2 SQIVND (reference sequence). The length of the CDR3 is 15 residues. The CDR3 DNA reads as TGTGCCAGTAGTCGACAGAGCGATTTTTCAGATACGCAGTATTTT. Translated: CASSRQSDFSDTQYF.

The chain carries TRBV7-9 and TRBJ1-1; TRBD1 agrees at 9 bases. This CDR3 region has 15 residues. The trim removed 3 bases at V and 8 bases at J, leaving 10 bases unmatched. In germline, CDR1 is SEHNR, CDR2 FQNEAQ (reference sequence). CDR3: CASSFLGQGSKEAFF. The CDR3 nucleotides read TGTGCCAGCAGCTTCCTAGGACAGGGGAGTAAAGAAGCTTTCTTT.

The CDR3 nucleotides read TGTGCCAGCAGCCATCTCACCGGGGAGCTGTTTTTT. Amino acid sequence: CASSHLTGELFF. The chain joins TRBV7-6 to TRBJ2-2; D not certain. The V gene's germline CDR1 is SGHVS and CDR2 FNYEAQ. The V and J ends lost 5 bases and 4 bases respectively, with 5 bases between them. The CDR3 length is 12 residues.

The chain joins TRBV28 to TRBJ1-1, with D possibly TRBD1 on 6 matching bases. The CDR3 is made up of 15 amino acids. V was cut by 3 bases and J by 0 bases, with 11 bases left in between. CDR1 MDHEN and CDR2 SYDVKM come from the germline V gene. The CDR3 region is CASSFGQLLNTEAFF. For the CDR3, the DNA is TGTGCCAGCAGTTTTGGACAGCTACTGAACACTGAAGCTTTCTTT.

CDR3 sequence: CASSPDSLNTEAFF. In DNA, the CDR3 is TGTGCCAGCTCACCGGACAGTTTAAACACTGAAGCTTTCTTT. The rearrangement links TRBV18 to TRBJ1-1, with a weak D call TRBD1 (6 bases). V was shortened by 3 bases and J by 2 bases, with 10 bases between the two germline ends. This CDR3 comprises 14 residues. Germline V CDR1 and CDR2: KGHSH, LQKENI.

This clone was detected only once. The chain is built from TRBV7-2 and TRBJ2-3; D is undetermined. Per the germline V gene, CDR1 is SGHTA and CDR2 is FQGNSA. V lost 5 bases and J lost 6, with 6 bases in between. CDR3 length: 11 residues. The CDR3 DNA reads TGTGCCAGCAGCCACTACGATACGCAGTATTTT. This translates into CASSHYDTQYF.

The chain uses TRBV30 and TRBJ2-3, with D perhaps TRBD1 or TRBD2 (5 bases each). The V end lost 4 bases, the J end lost 0 bases, and 8 bases lay between the germline ends. CDR3 length equals 13 residues. CDR1 and CDR2 (germline): GTSNPN, SVGIG (reference sequence). CDR3 coding DNA: TGTGCCTGGACCGGGGACAGCACAGATACGCAGTATTTT. Protein sequence: CAWTGDSTDTQYF.

The chain carries TRBV3-1 (or the pseudogene TRBV3-2) and TRBJ2-2; D perhaps matches TRBD1 (6 bases). The germline V gene has CDR1 LGHDT and CDR2 YNNKEL (reference sequence). The V end lost 9 bases, the J end lost 0 bases, and 11 bases lay between the germline ends. The CDR3 spans 14 residues. The CDR3 bases are TGTGCCAGTCACAGGGCTTCGAACACCGGGGAGCTGTTTTTT. Its protein product is CASHRASNTGELFF.

The chain links TRBV3-1 (or the pseudogene TRBV3-2) to TRBJ2-7, with D possibly TRBD2 on 5 matching bases. Trimming cost V 0 bases and J 2 bases, with 11 bases left between them. CDR1 is LGHDT and CDR2 is YNNKEL in the germline V gene (reference sequence). The length of the CDR3 is 15 residues. The CDR3 spells CASSQDHGNTYEQYF. CDR3 bases: TGTGCCAGCAGCCAAGATCACGGGAATACCTACGAGCAGTACTTC.

CDR3 in DNA: TGTGCCAGCAGCCCGACAGGGACAGATACGCAGTATTTT. Protein: CASSPTGTDTQYF. This sequence joins TRBV3-1 (or the pseudogene TRBV3-2) and TRBJ2-3, with TRBD1 identical over 7 bases. The V gene's germline CDR1 is LGHDT and CDR2 YNNKEL (reference sequence). The CDR3 consists of 13 residues. With V trimmed by 4 bases and J by 3 bases, 1 base remained unmatched.

The chain joins TRBV6-1 to TRBJ1-2; D ambiguous. Trimming left V 1 base short and J 0 bases short, with 12 bases between. This CDR3 has 16 residues. Germline V lookup: CDR1 MNHNS, CDR2 SASEGT. This chain's CDR3 is CASSEDDSDANYGYTF. The DNA for the CDR3 is TGTGCCAGCAGTGAAGACGATAGCGATGCTAACTATGGCTACACCTTC.

This chain's CDR3 is CASSQELVNTEAFF. The CDR3 DNA reads as TGTGCCAGCAGCCAAGAGTTGGTGAACACTGAAGCTTTCTTT. The V gene is TRBV14, the J gene TRBJ1-1; D is unclear. V shed 0 bases and J shed 0 bases, with 5 bases lying between them. Germline V gene sequence: CDR1 SGHDN, CDR2 FVKESK. This CDR3 is 14 amino acids long.

This clone came up once. CDR3 bases: TGTGCCAGCAGCTTAGGGGCAGGGGATCAGCCCCAGCATTTT. Protein product: CASSLGAGDQPQHF. The chain recombines TRBV7-2 with TRBJ1-5, with D tentatively TRBD1 (6 bases). Trimming left V 1 base short and J 5 bases short, with 9 bases between. The CDR3 has 14 amino acids. CDR1 is SGHTA, CDR2 FQGNSA, per germline.

This chain uses TRBV9 with TRBJ2-1, with D perhaps TRBD1 or TRBD2 (5 bases each). Trimming left V 1 base short and J 6 bases short, with 14 bases between. This CDR3 has 15 amino acids. Looked up from germline, CDR1 is SGDLS and CDR2 is YYNGEE. The CDR3 sequence is CASSVQGVPSNEQFF. CDR3 DNA sequence: TGTGCCAGCAGCGTACAGGGAGTCCCTTCCAATGAGCAGTTCTTC. The full variable domain, rest sourced from reference TRBV9 and TRBJ2-1, is DSGVTQTPKHLITATGQRVTLRCSPRSGDLSVYWYQQSLDQGLQFLIQYYNGEERAKGNILERFSAQQFPDLHSELNLSSLELGDSALYFCASSVQGVPSNEQFFGPGTRLTVL.

This clone has a handful of counts. This chain connects TRBV21-1 to TRBJ1-3. TRBV21-1 is described as a pseudogene. The CDR3 loop spans 11 amino acids. In DNA form, the CDR3 reads TGTGCCAGCAACTTCCGACACACCATATATTTT. Protein sequence: CASNFRHTIYF.